The 15 T cell receptor beta chains below all came from one sample that was sequenced in a study of tumor-infiltrating lymphocytes in primary liver carcinoma. Co-extracted RNA and DNA came from about 20-30 mg of unsorted bulk tissue. A primer matching the constant region was used to make TCR beta cDNA from 500 ng of total RNA. Modified slightly, ARM-PCR produced TCR beta libraries over three nested multiplex PCR rounds. In the first two PCR rounds, TRBV1-TRBV30 forward primers were paired with a C-beta reverse primer, and each round lasted 10 cycles. In TCRdb, the multiplex PCR reads were re-called with MiXCR into one record per CDR3 protein. The data hold about 120,000 distinct CDR3 sequences, with roughly 70% observed a single time. The sequencing sample was made of tumor-adjacent normal liver tissue. These receptors all come from a woman in her fifties or sixties with primary liver carcinoma and hepatitis B virus infection.

A remark on this clonotype: Mismatch with germline at one junction end may stem from a read error. This chain uses TRBV11-2 with TRBJ2-3; 9 nucleotides agree with TRBD2. This CDR3 comprises 18 residues. Germline CDR1 reads SGHAT; CDR2 reads FQNNGV. The DNA of the CDR3 is TGTGCCAGCTGCTTAGATTGGTCTAGCGGGACGGTTACATATACGCAGTATTTT. This translates into CASCLDWSSGTVTYTQYF. The full variable domain, rest sourced from reference TRBV11-2 and TRBJ2-3, is EAGVAQSPRYKIIEKRQSVAFWCNPISGHATLYWYQQILGQGPKLLIQFQNNGVVDDSQLPKDRFSAERLKGVDSTLKIQPAKLEDSAVYLCASCLDWSSGTVTYTQYFGPGTRLTVL.

Comments on this clonotype: Compared with germline, one end of the junction differs, possibly owing to a read error. The genes are TRBV6-2 or TRBV6-3 and TRBJ1-1; 7 bases are a match to TRBD1. This CDR3 comprises 15 residues. From germline, CDR1 is MNHEY and CDR2 SVGEGT. DNA for the CDR3: TGTGCCAGCAGATACCCTGAAAGGGGGCACACTGAAGCTGTCTTT. Its protein product is CASRYPERGHTEAVF.

The CDR3 loop is CASSYSKKLASSYEQYF. CDR3 coding DNA: TGTGCCAGCAGTTACTCGAAAAAACTGGCGAGCTCCTACGAGCAGTACTTC. This chain connects TRBV6-5 to TRBJ2-7; no definite D call. The CDR3 is 17 residues long. Germline CDR1 reads MNHEY; CDR2 reads SVGAGI. V was trimmed by 0 bases and J by 0 bases, leaving 15 bases between them.

A note on this clonotype: At one end the junction does not follow the germline gene, possibly because of a read error. The chain combines TRBV6-5 with TRBJ1-1; D might be TRBD1 (5 bases). CDR3 size: 13 residues. Germline loops: CDR1 MNHEY, CDR2 SVGAGI. The CDR3 spells CASSTDRDSGALF. The CDR3 nucleotides read TGTGCCAGCAGTACCGACAGAGACAGTGGAGCTCTCTTT.

The gene calls are TRBV29-1 and TRBJ2-7; 9 bases match TRBD1. The CDR3 runs 15 residues. Germline CDR1 is SQVTM and CDR2 is ANQGSEA. Written as DNA, the CDR3 is TGCAGGCTCAGACGGACAGGGGCTTCTGGCTACGAGCAGTACTTC. This gives the protein CRLRRTGASGYEQYF.

A remark on this clonotype: Sequence at one end of the junction differs from germline and may be a read error. V usage is TRBV6-2 or TRBV6-3 and J usage is TRBJ2-5; no definite D call. Germline V gene lookup returns CDR1 MNHEY and CDR2 SVGEGT. The CDR3 is 14 residues long. The CDR3 loop is CASSHATSRETQYF. In DNA form, the CDR3 reads TGTGCAAGCAGTCACGCCACCTCCCGAGAGACCCAGTACTTC.

Details on this clonotype: A much more abundant neighbour one base away suggests this may be a read error. V and J are TRBV10-2 and TRBJ1-5; 7 nucleotides line up with TRBD1. The J segment lost 4 bases and the V segment lost 7 bases, leaving 7 bases of the junction unmatched. Looked up from germline, CDR1 is WSHSY and CDR2 is SAAADI. This CDR3 contains 14 residues. The CDR3 protein is CASKGDRENQPQHF. Written as DNA, the CDR3 is TGCGCCAGCAAGGGGGACAGAGAAAATCAGCCCCAGCATTTT.

With regard to this clonotype: A much larger clone lies a single base off, so this may be a read error. The genes are TRBV12-3 or TRBV12-4 and TRBJ1-1; no clear D. V lost 4 bases to trimming and J lost 1 base, with 10 bases between them. CDR3 length equals 14 residues. The CDR3 loop reads CASSSRTGNTEAFF. Written as DNA, the CDR3 is TGTGCCAGCAGTTCCCGGACGGGGAACACTGAAGCTTTCTTT.

A remark on this clonotype: A junction boundary mismatches the germline segment, possibly from a read error. The V gene is TRBV6-5, the J gene TRBJ1-1; 11 bases map to TRBD1. The germline CDR1 and CDR2 sequences are MNHEY and SVGAGI. This CDR3 region has 17 residues. CDR3 DNA sequence: TGTGCCAACAGTTACAGCCCGGGACAGGGGGGAGTGACTGAAGCTTTCTTT. Its translation: CANSYSPGQGGVTEAFF.

Notes on this clonotype: Compared with germline, one end of the junction differs, possibly owing to a read error. The chain uses TRBV11-2 and TRBJ2-7; 14 bases map to TRBD2. Germline V gene data show CDR1 as SGHAT and CDR2 as FQNNGV. The CDR3 spans 14 residues. The CDR3 loop is CAISKGLAGGEHYF. CDR3 DNA sequence: TGTGCCATCAGCAAAGGACTAGCGGGAGGCGAGCATTACTTC.

In regard to this clonotype: Germline and junction disagree at one end, which may indicate a read error. The chain employs TRBV11-2 and TRBJ2-1; D is unresolved. CDR1 SGHAT and CDR2 FQNNGV come from the germline V gene. The CDR3 totals 16 residues. The CDR3 spells CASKLTSGRIFDEQLF. The CDR3 DNA follows: TGTGCCAGCAAACTAACTTCGGGCAGGATCTTCGATGAGCAGCTCTTC. The entire variable domain, with the rest obtained from reference TRBV11-2 and TRBJ2-1, is as follows: EAGVAQSPRYKIIEKRQSVAFWCNPISGHATLYWYQQILGQGPKLLIQFQNNGVVDDSQLPKDRFSAERLKGVDSTLKIQPAKLEDSAVYLCASKLTSGRIFDEQLFGPGTRLTVL.

Sample share makes this clonotype medium-sized. This chain links TRBV11-2 with TRBJ2-3; TRBD2 aligns across 7 bases. CDR1 SGHAT and CDR2 FQNNGV come from the germline V gene. V shed 6 bases and J 1 base; nucleotides not matched to a gene: 7. This CDR3 region has 15 residues. As DNA, the CDR3 is TGTGCCAGCAGACTAGAGGCGGGAGGCACAGATACGCAGTATTTT. It specifies CASRLEAGGTDTQYF.

The chain is built from TRBV19 and TRBJ2-1; 8 bases fit TRBD2. V lost 3 bases, J lost 1 base, and 2 bases stayed unmatched. Germline CDR1 LNHDA, CDR2 SQIVND (reference sequence). This CDR3 contains 15 residues. Here the CDR3 DNA reads TGTGCCAGTAGTATGAGCGGGAGATCCTACAATGAGCAGTTCTTC. Translated: CASSMSGRSYNEQFF.

A word on this clonotype: At one end the junction does not follow the germline gene, possibly because of a read error. The rearrangement uses TRBV28 and TRBJ2-2; no clear D. The CDR3 consists of 15 residues. Germline CDR1 and CDR2: MDHEN and SYDVKM. CDR3 coding DNA: TGTACCAGCAGTTTTTATCTCAGAGGCACCGGGGAGCTGTTTTTT. Translated, it gives CTSSFYLRGTGELFF.

Comment on this clonotype: Lacking the conserved final phenylalanine or tryptophan, this CDR3 likely reflects a read error. The V gene is TRBV6-4, the J gene TRBJ2-2; 7 bases agree with TRBD1. CDR1 MRHNA and CDR2 SNTAGT come from the germline V gene. The CDR3 contains 14 residues. The CDR3 loop reads CASSDRGHTGELFS. CDR3 in DNA: TGTGCCAGCAGTGACAGGGGGCACACTGGGGAGCTGTTTTCT.